The 3 T cell receptor beta chains below all came from one sample that was sequenced in a study of blood T cells in healthy people across ages. The second PCR ran 7 to 11 cycles with a sample-barcoded 5' primer and J-beta primers. TCRdb used MiXCR to reprocess the 5' RACE reads, holding one entry per CDR3 protein. The sample lists around 800,000 distinct CDR3 sequences, around 50% seen once, with 18% in the top ten. Sequenced: blood. These receptors all come from a man at least 80 years old in good health.

The rearrangement joins TRBV10-3 to TRBJ2-3, with 10 bases that match TRBD2. Unmatched junction bases numbered 7, after V lost 6 bases and J lost 4 bases. The germline V gene encodes CDR1 ENHRY and CDR2 SYGVKD. This CDR3 is 15 amino acids long. The CDR3 loop is CAIRGAGGQPDTQYF. DNA of the CDR3: TGTGCCATCAGAGGAGCGGGAGGGCAGCCAGATACGCAGTATTTT.

This clonotype was seen only a few times. The chain is built from TRBV11-3 and TRBJ2-5; tentatively, D is TRBD2 (5 bases). CDR1 and CDR2 from the germline V gene are SGHNT and YENEEA. This CDR3 is built from 15 residues. V shed 0 bases and J shed 2 bases, with 10 bases lying between them. The CDR3 reads CASSLDGQRQETQYF. CDR3 sequence (DNA): TGTGCCAGCAGCTTAGATGGTCAGCGGCAAGAGACCCAGTACTTC. Combining the CDR3 with reference TRBV11-3 and TRBJ2-5 gives the whole variable domain EAGVVQSPRYKIIEKKQPVAFWCNPISGHNTLYWYLQNLGQGPELLIRYENEEAVDDSQLPKDRFSAERLKGVDSTLKIQPAELGDSAVYLCASSLDGQRQETQYFGPGTRLLVL.

V usage is TRBV20-1 and J usage is TRBJ2-7; 8 bases fit TRBD2. TRBJ2-5 explains the end of the DNA better; the J call may be wrong. Per the germline V gene, CDR1 is DFQATT and CDR2 is SNEGSKA (reference sequence). The CDR3 runs to 13 residues. Here the CDR3 DNA reads TGCAGTGCTAGAGCTAGCGGGTTAACGACCCAGTACTTC. Translation gives CSARASGLTTQYF.